The rows below give T cell receptor beta chains drawn from one sample of a study of graft-versus-host responses after intestinal transplantation. Generated by immunoSEQ multiplex PCR, the TCRdb table keeps only in-frame clones and is missing some. The profile shows some 45,000 clones, roughly nine tenths of them singletons. The specimen was PBMCs, collected 524 days after transplant. Every receptor here comes from a human patient who received an intestinal transplant, so some T cells may come from the graft donor. Each CDR3 is given with its conserved first and last residue. Each record gives: J gene, D gene, V gene, clone size, CDR3 protein, CDR3 DNA. A D gene is named only where the DNA matches it firmly. The size entry is marked missing in some rows and otherwise reads once, few, many or a size class.

j_call: TRBJ2-7
d_call: TRBD2
v_call: TRBV28
clone_size: -
cdr3_aa: CASSSSGSTYEQYF
cdr3_nt: TGTGCCAGCAGCTCTAGCGGGAGCACCTACGAGCAGTACTTC

j_call: TRBJ1-1
d_call: -
v_call: TRBV9
clone_size: -
cdr3_aa: CASSVGIGLNTEAFF
cdr3_nt: TGTGCCAGCAGCGTAGGGATAGGGCTGAACACTGAAGCTTTCTTT

j_call: TRBJ2-3
d_call: -
v_call: TRBV28
clone_size: -
cdr3_aa: CASSLLDTQYF
cdr3_nt: TGTGCCAGCAGTTTATTAGATACGCAGTATTTT

j_call: TRBJ1-2
d_call: -
v_call: TRBV7-8
clone_size: -
cdr3_aa: CASTPGGARGSYGYTF
cdr3_nt: TGTGCCAGCACCCCAGGAGGGGCTAGGGGTAGCTATGGCTACACCTTC

j_call: TRBJ1-1
d_call: -
v_call: TRBV2
clone_size: few
cdr3_aa: CASSSRVGNTEAFF
cdr3_nt: TGTGCCAGCTCTTCCAGGGTAGGGAACACTGAAGCTTTCTTT

j_call: TRBJ2-7
d_call: TRBD1
v_call: TRBV18
clone_size: -
cdr3_aa: CASSPLRDRVTYEQYF
cdr3_nt: TGTGCCAGCTCACCCCTCCGGGACAGAGTCACCTACGAGCAGTACTTC

j_call: TRBJ2-7
d_call: -
v_call: TRBV10-3
clone_size: once
cdr3_aa: CAIGRTGNYEQYF
cdr3_nt: TGTGCCATCGGGCGCACAGGGAACTACGAGCAGTACTTC

j_call: TRBJ2-6
d_call: -
v_call: TRBV27
clone_size: -
cdr3_aa: CASSPSLLANVLTF
cdr3_nt: TGTGCCAGCAGTCCTTCTCTGCTGGCCAACGTCCTGACTTTC

j_call: TRBJ2-5
d_call: TRBD1
v_call: TRBV9
clone_size: -
cdr3_aa: CASSATGGQEAQYF
cdr3_nt: TGTGCCAGCAGCGCGACAGGGGGGCAAGAGGCCCAGTACTTC

j_call: TRBJ1-3
d_call: -
v_call: TRBV4-3
clone_size: -
cdr3_aa: CASSQEYRLDTIYF
cdr3_nt: TGCGCCAGCAGCCAAGAATATCGCCTGGACACCATATATTTT

j_call: TRBJ2-1
d_call: -
v_call: TRBV4-2
clone_size: -
cdr3_aa: CASSQGVSSYNEQFF
cdr3_nt: TGTGCCAGCAGCCAAGGGGTTAGTAGTTACAATGAGCAGTTCTTC

j_call: TRBJ2-7
d_call: -
v_call: TRBV15
clone_size: -
cdr3_aa: CATSTPEDSYEQYF
cdr3_nt: TGTGCCACCAGCACTCCCGAAGACAGCTACGAGCAGTACTTC

j_call: TRBJ1-1
d_call: -
v_call: TRBV9
clone_size: -
cdr3_aa: CASSVAATTEAFF
cdr3_nt: TGTGCCAGCAGCGTAGCCGCTACCACTGAAGCTTTCTTT

j_call: TRBJ2-2
d_call: -
v_call: TRBV30
clone_size: -
cdr3_aa: CARTGYGELFF
cdr3_nt: TGTGCCCGGACGGGATACGGGGAGCTGTTTTTT

j_call: TRBJ2-5
d_call: -
v_call: TRBV10-3
clone_size: once
cdr3_aa: CAISESPGTETQYF
cdr3_nt: TGTGCCATCAGTGAGTCCCCAGGGACAGAGACCCAGTACTTC

j_call: TRBJ2-7
d_call: TRBD2
v_call: TRBV4-3
clone_size: few
cdr3_aa: CASSQDIGLAGRSEQYF
cdr3_nt: TGCGCCAGCAGCCAAGATATTGGACTAGCGGGACGGTCGGAGCAGTACTTC

j_call: TRBJ2-7
d_call: -
v_call: TRBV10-3
clone_size: -
cdr3_aa: CAISESRRFSSYEQYF
cdr3_nt: TGTGCCATCAGTGAGTCACGCCGGTTTAGCTCCTACGAGCAGTACTTC

j_call: TRBJ2-5
d_call: TRBD2
v_call: TRBV6-6
clone_size: -
cdr3_aa: CASRGLAGDETQYF
cdr3_nt: TGTGCCAGCAGAGGACTAGCGGGAGATGAGACCCAGTACTTC

j_call: TRBJ1-2
d_call: -
v_call: TRBV5-1
clone_size: -
cdr3_aa: CASSHAGANYGYTF
cdr3_nt: TGCGCCAGCAGCCACGCAGGGGCTAACTATGGCTACACCTTC

j_call: TRBJ1-5
d_call: -
v_call: TRBV7-9
clone_size: -
cdr3_aa: CASSSTGPAPNQPQHF
cdr3_nt: TGTGCCAGCAGTTCGACAGGCCCCGCTCCCAATCAGCCCCAGCATTTT

j_call: TRBJ1-5
d_call: -
v_call: TRBV19
clone_size: -
cdr3_aa: CASKTETAHQPQHF
cdr3_nt: TGTGCCAGTAAAACGGAGACAGCCCATCAGCCCCAGCATTTT

j_call: TRBJ1-5
d_call: -
v_call: TRBV10-2
clone_size: -
cdr3_aa: CASTDGRSNQPQHF
cdr3_nt: TGCGCCAGCACGGACGGAAGGAGCAATCAGCCCCAGCATTTT

j_call: TRBJ2-1
d_call: -
v_call: TRBV10-2
clone_size: -
cdr3_aa: CASRTVDSSYNEQFF
cdr3_nt: TGCGCCAGCAGGACAGTGGATAGCTCCTACAATGAGCAGTTCTTC

j_call: TRBJ2-5
d_call: TRBD2
v_call: TRBV5-1
clone_size: -
cdr3_aa: CASSLKAGGETQYF
cdr3_nt: TGCGCCAGCAGCTTAAAAGCGGGAGGAGAGACCCAGTACTTC

j_call: TRBJ2-5
d_call: TRBD2
v_call: TRBV7-2
clone_size: -
cdr3_aa: CASSYLGGTQVETQYF
cdr3_nt: TGTGCCAGCAGCTATCTGGGGGGGACTCAGGTGGAGACCCAGTACTTC

j_call: TRBJ2-5
d_call: -
v_call: TRBV4-1
clone_size: -
cdr3_aa: CASSQGLAQETQYF
cdr3_nt: TGCGCCAGCAGCCAAGGTCTAGCCCAAGAGACCCAGTACTTC

j_call: TRBJ1-2
d_call: -
v_call: TRBV19
clone_size: once
cdr3_aa: CASSPGNPSYGYTF
cdr3_nt: TGTGCCAGTAGTCCCGGGAATCCGAGCTATGGCTACACCTTC

j_call: TRBJ1-5
d_call: -
v_call: TRBV7-3
clone_size: once
cdr3_aa: CASSPDGNQPQHF
cdr3_nt: TGTGCCAGCAGCCCAGATGGCAATCAGCCCCAGCATTTT

j_call: TRBJ2-1
d_call: -
v_call: TRBV7-6
clone_size: -
cdr3_aa: CASSLGGEQFF
cdr3_nt: TGTGCCAGCAGCTTAGGAGGGGAGCAGTTCTTC

j_call: TRBJ1-1
d_call: -
v_call: TRBV28
clone_size: once
cdr3_aa: CASSSEADRNTEAFF
cdr3_nt: TGTGCCAGCAGTTCGGAAGCGGACAGGAACACTGAAGCTTTCTTT

j_call: TRBJ1-5
d_call: -
v_call: TRBV28
clone_size: -
cdr3_aa: CASSSRDQPQHF
cdr3_nt: TGTGCCAGCAGTTCCCGAGATCAGCCCCAGCATTTT

j_call: TRBJ2-7
d_call: -
v_call: TRBV5-1
clone_size: once
cdr3_aa: CASSLDLVYEQYF
cdr3_nt: TGCGCCAGCAGCTTGGACTTGGTCTACGAGCAGTACTTC

j_call: TRBJ2-3
d_call: TRBD1
v_call: TRBV6-1
clone_size: -
cdr3_aa: CASSVTGYTDTQYF
cdr3_nt: TGTGCCAGCAGTGTGACAGGGTACACAGATACGCAGTATTTT

j_call: TRBJ1-1
d_call: -
v_call: TRBV28
clone_size: -
cdr3_aa: CASKGTPTTEAFF
cdr3_nt: TGTGCCAGCAAAGGGACTCCGACCACTGAAGCTTTCTTT

j_call: TRBJ2-1
d_call: -
v_call: TRBV11-2
clone_size: -
cdr3_aa: CASSLERTTYNEQFF
cdr3_nt: TGTGCCAGCAGCTTAGAAAGGACTACCTACAATGAGCAGTTCTTC

j_call: TRBJ2-1
d_call: TRBD1
v_call: TRBV15
clone_size: -
cdr3_aa: CATSLTGAYYNEQFF
cdr3_nt: TGTGCCACCAGCCTAACAGGGGCCTACTACAATGAGCAGTTCTTC

j_call: TRBJ2-3
d_call: -
v_call: TRBV19
clone_size: few
cdr3_aa: CASSMRAVSSTDTQYF
cdr3_nt: TGTGCCAGTAGTATGAGGGCAGTCTCGAGCACAGATACGCAGTATTTT

j_call: TRBJ2-2
d_call: -
v_call: TRBV28
clone_size: -
cdr3_aa: CASSLKRAGELFF
cdr3_nt: TGTGCCAGCAGTTTGAAGCGTGCCGGGGAGCTGTTTTTT

j_call: TRBJ2-7
d_call: -
v_call: TRBV10-1
clone_size: -
cdr3_aa: CASSEQGYPYEQYF
cdr3_nt: TGCGCCAGCAGTGAGCAGGGGTACCCTTACGAGCAGTACTTC

j_call: TRBJ1-1
d_call: -
v_call: TRBV19
clone_size: -
cdr3_aa: CASSTIINTEAFF
cdr3_nt: TGTGCCAGTAGTACGATAATAAACACTGAAGCTTTCTTT

j_call: TRBJ1-1
d_call: -
v_call: TRBV9
clone_size: -
cdr3_aa: CASSQVPNTEAFF
cdr3_nt: TGTGCCAGCAGTCAGGTTCCGAACACTGAAGCTTTCTTT

j_call: TRBJ1-4
d_call: TRBD1
v_call: TRBV10-2
clone_size: -
cdr3_aa: CASSGTGEYGKLFF
cdr3_nt: TGCGCCAGCAGCGGAACAGGGGAGTATGGAAAACTGTTTTTT

j_call: TRBJ1-6
d_call: -
v_call: TRBV27
clone_size: -
cdr3_aa: CASRARGSYNSPLHF
cdr3_nt: TGTGCCAGCAGAGCTCGAGGCTCCTATAATTCACCCCTCCACTTT

j_call: TRBJ1-5
d_call: -
v_call: TRBV18
clone_size: -
cdr3_aa: CASSPRRGRDQPQHF
cdr3_nt: TGTGCCAGCTCACCTCGGCGGGGGCGCGATCAGCCCCAGCATTTT

j_call: TRBJ1-5
d_call: -
v_call: TRBV27
clone_size: once
cdr3_aa: CASSSDLVSQHF
cdr3_nt: TGTGCCAGCAGTTCCGACCTTGTGTCCCAGCATTTT

j_call: TRBJ2-3
d_call: -
v_call: TRBV25-1
clone_size: -
cdr3_aa: CASTVAASTDTQYF
cdr3_nt: TGTGCCAGCACTGTCGCAGCCAGCACAGATACGCAGTATTTT

j_call: TRBJ2-2
d_call: -
v_call: TRBV27
clone_size: -
cdr3_aa: CASSLLRQAGELFF
cdr3_nt: TGTGCCAGCAGTTTACTAAGGCAGGCCGGGGAGCTGTTTTTT

j_call: TRBJ1-1
d_call: -
v_call: TRBV27
clone_size: -
cdr3_aa: CASSLVGSGNTEAFF
cdr3_nt: TGTGCCAGCAGTTTAGTCGGGTCGGGGAACACTGAAGCTTTCTTT

j_call: TRBJ1-5
d_call: -
v_call: TRBV4-1
clone_size: -
cdr3_aa: CASSQDLTGPHQPQHF
cdr3_nt: TGCGCCAGCAGCCAAGACCTGACAGGTCCTCATCAGCCCCAGCATTTT

j_call: TRBJ2-7
d_call: -
v_call: TRBV9
clone_size: -
cdr3_aa: CASSVAPGGSYEQYF
cdr3_nt: TGTGCCAGCAGCGTAGCTCCAGGGGGGAGCTACGAGCAGTACTTC

j_call: TRBJ2-5
d_call: -
v_call: TRBV18
clone_size: -
cdr3_aa: CASSSDLETQYF
cdr3_nt: TGTGCCAGCTCATCTGATTTAGAGACCCAGTACTTC

j_call: TRBJ1-1
d_call: TRBD1
v_call: TRBV6-7
clone_size: -
cdr3_aa: CASSYSKDRGRCTEAFF
cdr3_nt: TGTGCCAGCAGTTACTCGAAGGACAGGGGGCGATGCACTGAAGCTTTCTTT